This T cell receptor (beta chain) came from a study of beta chain features in type 1 diabetes. The authors reverse transcribed all of the isolated RNA, so sequencing captured expressed TCRB transcripts. This table comes from immunoSEQ multiplex PCR, and its TCRdb copy is limited to in-frame clones, with some not included. Among 150,000 to 160,000 clones listed, approximately 12% were seen once. This CDR3 contains 16 residues. V lost 5 bases, J lost 4 bases, and 7 bases stayed unmatched. In germline, CDR1 is PRHDT, CDR2 FYEKMQ (reference sequence). Cells sorted by CD45RO/CCR7/CD25/CD127/CD95/CD27 comprised CD4+ naive, central memory, regulatory and stem cell-like memory cells. As concerns this clone: Its specificity is not known.

The study, taken as a whole, reports: HLA effects on TCRB rearrangement stayed unresolved here. Comparison showed that naive, central memory and Treg TCRB repertoires appeared more similar among patients than among healthy donors. Type 1 diabetes patients had TCRB CDR3s that were shorter (moderately but significantly so) in all four CD4+ subsets.

J is TRBJ1-4 and V is TRBV13; 10 positions match TRBD1. The material sequenced was central memory CD4+ T cells from blood. The receptor comes from a man aged 18 to 29 in good health. The CDR3 sequence: CASSPGGTGDNEKLFF. The CDR3 coding sequence is TGTGCCAGCAGCCCCGGGGGGACAGGGGATAATGAAAAACTGTTTTTT.